The clone carrying this T cell receptor (beta chain) was counted ten times or more. This record comes from a study of T-cell reconstitution after alpha-beta-depleted transplantation in children. This CDR3 has 15 residues. Looked up from germline, CDR1 is SGHRS and CDR2 is YFSETQ. The V end was cut by 0 bases, the J end by 2 bases, with 12 bases between. Unique molecular identifiers featured in how the TCRbeta library was prepared. TCRdb redid the calling of the PCR reads with MiXCR, one entry per CDR3 protein. The top ten hold under 1.2% of the sample, which has 600,000 to 700,000 distinct CDR3 sequences, around a sixth seen once.

This receptor was identified in a human donor who donated a stem cell graft to a child with acute myeloid leukemia. The chain carries TRBV5-1 and TRBJ2-7; no definite D call. This sample comprised PBMCs from the stem cell graft donor, obtained from the stem cell graft. Written as DNA, the CDR3 is TGCGCCAGCAGCTTGGAGGTTGGCAATCCCTACGAGCAGTACTTC. Residues: CASSLEVGNPYEQYF.